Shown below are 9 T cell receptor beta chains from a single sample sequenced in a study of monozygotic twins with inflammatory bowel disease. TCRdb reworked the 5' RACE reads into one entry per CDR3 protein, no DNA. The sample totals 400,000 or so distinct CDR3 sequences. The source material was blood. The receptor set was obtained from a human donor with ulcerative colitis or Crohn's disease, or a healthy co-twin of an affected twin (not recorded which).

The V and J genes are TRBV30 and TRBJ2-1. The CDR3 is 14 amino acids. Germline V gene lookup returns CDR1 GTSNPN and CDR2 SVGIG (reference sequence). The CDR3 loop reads CAWSETSSYNEQFF.

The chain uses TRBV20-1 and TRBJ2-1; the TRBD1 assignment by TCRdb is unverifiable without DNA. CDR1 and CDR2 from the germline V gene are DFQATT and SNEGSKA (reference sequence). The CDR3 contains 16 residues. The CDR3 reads CSALTGALSSYNEQFF.

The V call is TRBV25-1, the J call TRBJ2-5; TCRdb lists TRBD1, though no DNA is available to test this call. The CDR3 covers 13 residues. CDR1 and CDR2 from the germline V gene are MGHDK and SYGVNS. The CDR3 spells CASAGTGEETQYF.

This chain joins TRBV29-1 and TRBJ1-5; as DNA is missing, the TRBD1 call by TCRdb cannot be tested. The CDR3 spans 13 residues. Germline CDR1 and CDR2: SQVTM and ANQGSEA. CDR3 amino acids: CSVEVGGHGPQHF.

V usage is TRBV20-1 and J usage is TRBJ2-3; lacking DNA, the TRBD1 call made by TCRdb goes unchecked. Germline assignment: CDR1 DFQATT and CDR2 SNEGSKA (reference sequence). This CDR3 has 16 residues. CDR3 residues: CSATHASGERTDTQYF.

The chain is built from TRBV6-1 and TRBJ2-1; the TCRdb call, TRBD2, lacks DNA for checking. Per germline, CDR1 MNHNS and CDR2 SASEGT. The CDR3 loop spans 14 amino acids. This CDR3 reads CASIGSGGDNEQFF.

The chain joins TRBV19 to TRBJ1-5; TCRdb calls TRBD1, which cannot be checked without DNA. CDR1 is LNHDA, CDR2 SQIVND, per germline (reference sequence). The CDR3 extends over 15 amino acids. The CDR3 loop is CASSMGQEGNQPQHF.

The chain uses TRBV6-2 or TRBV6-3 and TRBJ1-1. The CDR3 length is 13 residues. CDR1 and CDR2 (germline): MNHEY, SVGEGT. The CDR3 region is CASSYRAQTEAFF.

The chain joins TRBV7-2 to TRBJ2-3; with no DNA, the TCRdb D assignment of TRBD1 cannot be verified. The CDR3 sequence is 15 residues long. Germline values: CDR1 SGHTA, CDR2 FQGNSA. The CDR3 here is CASSLNSPRTDTQYF.